These 6 T cell receptor beta chains share one sample of origin, sequenced in a study of CD8+CD57+ T cells in acquired aplastic anemia. The authors sequenced patients whose flow cytometry had shown CD8+CD57+ cell expansion. TCR beta VDJ combinations and CDR3 sequences were profiled from genomic DNA. One entry per CDR3 protein results from TCRdb running MiXCR on the reads. Altogether over 150,000 distinct CDR3 sequences are present, roughly 60% being singletons, with the ten largest covering roughly 43%. The sample consisted of sorted CD4+, CD8+, or CD8+CD57+ T cells (not recorded which) from PBMCs. These receptors were taken from a human donor with aplastic anemia.

The CDR3 protein is CSARGVVGSGEAFF. The CDR3 bases are TGCAGTGCTAGGGGGGTCGTCGGGAGCGGTGAAGCTTTCTTT. This rearrangement joins TRBV20-1 to TRBJ1-1; tentative D call: TRBD1 (5 bases). The CDR3 contains 14 residues. In germline, CDR1 is DFQATT, CDR2 SNEGSKA (reference sequence). V lost 3 bases and J lost 7, with 18 bases in between.

This chain joins TRBV2 and TRBJ1-3, with D possibly matching TRBD1 (5 bases). V was shortened by 4 bases and J by 8 bases, with 15 bases between the two germline ends. The CDR3 sequence is 14 residues long. Germline lookup yields CDR1 SNHLY and CDR2 FYNNEI. CDR3 protein: CASSVRDYEYTIYF. DNA for the CDR3: TGTGCCAGCAGTGTGAGGGACTACGAGTACACCATATATTTT.

This clonotype has ten or more counts. This chain connects TRBV6-1 to TRBJ2-5; D is undetermined. Germline-derived CDR1 and CDR2 are MNHNS and SASEGT. The CDR3 totals 18 residues. Deletions cut 0 bases from V and 2 bases from J, with 19 bases between. This chain's CDR3 is CASSEASLGSAFQETQYF. The CDR3 DNA reads as TGTGCCAGCAGTGAAGCGAGCTTAGGGTCAGCCTTTCAAGAGACCCAGTACTTC.

This chain joins TRBV24-1 and TRBJ2-7; 8 bases are shared with TRBD2. CDR3 length: 15 residues. Germline values: CDR1 KGHDR, CDR2 SFDVKD. Trimming removed 2 bases from V and 4 bases from J; junction bases left unmatched: 6. The CDR3 DNA reads as TGTGCCACCAGTGATTCTCGCGGGGGGATTTACGAGCAGTACTTC. Amino acid sequence: CATSDSRGGIYEQYF.

The chain carries TRBV29-1 and TRBJ1-2; D gene uncertain. CDR3 size: 14 residues. The ends were cut back, 4 bases at V and 4 bases at J, with 16 bases in the middle. Germline V gene data show CDR1 as SQVTM and CDR2 as ANQGSEA. The CDR3 DNA sequence: TGCAGCGTTGTGGGAGGGTTGGGAAGCTATGGCTACACCTTC. Its translation: CSVVGGLGSYGYTF.

There are many counts of this clonotype. CDR3 nucleotide sequence: TGTGCTTGTCGGGGTGACAGTGGCTCCTACAATGAGCAGTTCTTC. Its translation is CACRGDSGSYNEQFF. This chain joins TRBV6-1 and TRBJ2-1, with D perhaps being TRBD1 or TRBD2 (5 bases each). The CDR3 runs 15 residues. Per the germline V gene, CDR1 is MNHNS and CDR2 is SASEGT.